This T cell receptor beta chain emerged from a study of shared clonotypes between healthy human individuals. Study-wide findings and caveats: Naive CD4 clonotype sharing across several donors was around 5%.

Nashville, Tennessee was home to all donors, each a Caucasian adult. The CD4+ fraction was divided into a CD45RA+ naive subset and a CD45RA-negative memory subset. Clones were sequenced by immunoSEQ multiplex PCR, and TCRdb holds only the in-frame ones, with some missing. The data contain roughly 2 million clones, around 95% of them singletons. As concerns this clone: Its specificity is not known. Distinct nucleotide sequences in the sample also encode this CDR3.

This CDR3 is 16 amino acids long. The J segment lost 5 bases and the V segment lost 1 base, leaving 5 bases of the junction unmatched. The V gene's germline CDR1 is SGHTA and CDR2 FQGNSA. The sample comprised naive CD4+ T cells sorted from blood. Described subset: CD45RA+ positively selected. This TCR came from a man between 18 and 29 years old in good health. The chain uses TRBV7-2 and TRBJ2-5; 12 bases agree with TRBD2. The CDR3: CASSLGLAGGRETQYF. The CDR3 DNA reads TGTGCCAGCAGCTTAGGCCTAGCGGGGGGGCGCGAGACCCAGTACTTC.